Sequencing of this T cell receptor (beta chain) was carried out in a study of blood T cell repertoires in COVID-19. Study overall: COVID-19 samples collected from the United States, Italy and Spain covered acute and convalescent phases.

How the authors handled the data: Nucleated cell number was recorded as an estimate derived from reference gene primer amplification. Sequencing was performed with immunoSEQ multiplex PCR; in TCRdb, only in-frame clones are kept and a portion is missing. The DNA gave D and trimming, while V, J and clone size come from that table. The table has 350,000 or so clones, approximately 90% seen once; the top ten hold approximately 1.6%. Germline CDR1 reads MRHNA; CDR2 reads SNTAGT. The V gene lost 0 bases and the J gene lost 4 bases, with 14 bases spanning the gap. This CDR3 has 16 residues. Seattle's cohort entered during active infection and was followed longitudinally.

Sample: peripheral blood. The rearrangement links TRBV6-4 to TRBJ2-3, with a tentative D call TRBD1 (7 bases). The TCR originated in a woman between 25 and 40 years old with COVID-19, enrolled during active disease. The CDR3: CASSDSAGTGADTQYF. The CDR3 DNA reads TGTGCCAGCAGTGACTCTGCGGGAACAGGGGCAGATACGCAGTATTTT.